A selection of T cell receptor beta chains follows, all from one sample in a study of blood T cell repertoires in COVID-19. Data came from immunoSEQ multiplex PCR; TCRdb stores just in-frame clones and leaves some out. Found here are 150,000 to 200,000 clones, 75% to 90% of them singletons; the top ten hold roughly 10%. Sequencing input: peripheral blood. These receptors all come from a human donor in a cohort sampled during active COVID-19. CDR3s include the opening cysteine and the closing phenylalanine or tryptophan. The D gene is left open where the match is weak. Only part of the rows carry a size: once, few, many, or a class if the clone is expanded.

size	D	V	J	DNA	CDR3
.	TRBD2	TRBV7-2	TRBJ2-1	TGTGCCAGCAGCTTAGGCGGGCTAGCGGGGTACAATGAGCAGTTCTTC	CASSLGGLAGYNEQFF
.	TRBD1	TRBV28	TRBJ1-2	TGTGCCAGCAGTTTATCCAGGGGGAGAGGCTACACCTTC	CASSLSRGRGYTF
.	TRBD2	TRBV6-5	TRBJ2-5	TGTGCCAGCAGCCTCGGACTAGCTTTAGAGACCCAGTACTTC	CASSLGLALETQYF
.	.	TRBV11-2	TRBJ1-2	TGTGCCAGCAGCCCTCGGGGGTCGGACTATGGCTACACCTTC	CASSPRGSDYGYTF
.	.	TRBV27	TRBJ1-1	TGTGCCACCGGGTGGGGGAGGGGTGGCACTGAAGCTTTCTTT	CATGWGRGGTEAFF
.	TRBD1	TRBV12-3/TRBV12-4	TRBJ1-2	TGTGCCACCCAGGGGGTTTCCTATGGCTACACCTTC	CATQGVSYGYTF
.	.	TRBV27	TRBJ1-1	TGTGCCAGCAGTTTGAGGCCAGCCAACACTGAAGCTTTCTTT	CASSLRPANTEAFF
few	.	TRBV19	TRBJ1-3	TGTGCCAGTAGTATCTCGGACGGGAGAAACACCATATATTTT	CASSISDGRNTIYF
.	TRBD2	TRBV3-1/TRBV3-2	TRBJ2-3	TGTGCCAGCAGCCAAGGCAGAGGGACTAGCGGGATAAATACGCAGTATTTT	CASSQGRGTSGINTQYF
.	TRBD1	TRBV18	TRBJ1-1	TGTGCCAGCTCTCGAACAGGGACAGGGGATGTTACTGAAGCTTTCTTT	CASSRTGTGDVTEAFF
.	.	TRBV7-3	TRBJ2-3	TGTGCCAGCAGCCTCAGCGGGAGCACAGATACGCAGTATTTT	CASSLSGSTDTQYF
.	TRBD2	TRBV7-8	TRBJ2-3	TGTGCCAGCAGCTTCGGGGGCACTAGCGGGGTGTCTAGCACAGATACGCAGTATTTT	CASSFGGTSGVSSTDTQYF
once	TRBD1	TRBV7-9	TRBJ2-7	TGTGCCAGCAGCCCGCGGACAGGGGGCTTGGAGCAGTACTTC	CASSPRTGGLEQYF
.	TRBD1	TRBV23-1	TRBJ1-3	TGCGCCAGCAGTCAGCAGGGGGTCTCTGGAAACACCATATATTTT	CASSQQGVSGNTIYF
few	.	TRBV27	TRBJ2-7	TGTGCCAGCAGTTTATCCCGGTCCTCCGGGCAGTACTTC	CASSLSRSSGQYF
few	.	TRBV6-1	TRBJ2-7	TGTGCCAGCAGTGCCACGCGACCGTTTGGAGACCCCTACGAGCAGTACTTC	CASSATRPFGDPYEQYF
.	TRBD2	TRBV4-1	TRBJ2-7	TGCGCCAGCAGCCAAGATCGGTCTAGCGGAAAATCGTACGAGCAGTACTTC	CASSQDRSSGKSYEQYF
.	TRBD2	TRBV11-3	TRBJ2-2	TGTGCCAGCAGCCTTTCGCGGACTAGCGGGAGGGCCGGGGAGCTGTTTTTT	CASSLSRTSGRAGELFF
medium-sized	TRBD1	TRBV7-9	TRBJ2-3	TGTGCCAGCAGCCCCGGGACAGGGTCAGATACGCAGTATTTT	CASSPGTGSDTQYF
once	TRBD1	TRBV6-6	TRBJ2-3	TGTGCCAGCAGTTACGAGGCAGGGGGTCTCACAGATACGCAGTATTTT	CASSYEAGGLTDTQYF
.	.	TRBV29-1	TRBJ1-2	TGCAGCGTACAGGACCGTAACTATGGCTACACCTTC	CSVQDRNYGYTF
.	.	TRBV10-2	TRBJ1-2	TGCGCCAGCAGGGGGCCTATGATTGGCTACACCTTC	CASRGPMIGYTF
once	.	TRBV2	TRBJ2-5	TGTGCCAGCAGAGAAGGTCAGGCCGGAGAGACCCAGTACTTC	CASREGQAGETQYF
.	.	TRBV29-1	TRBJ1-5	TGCAGCGTTGAAGAGGAGAGCAATCAGCCCCAGCATTTT	CSVEEESNQPQHF
.	.	TRBV10-1	TRBJ1-4	TGCGCCAGCAGTGAGTCTACAGGGTCTAATGAAAAACTGTTTTTT	CASSESTGSNEKLFF
.	.	TRBV7-3	TRBJ2-2	TGTGCCAGCAGCCCCTCGAACACCGGGGAGCTGTTTTTT	CASSPSNTGELFF
few	.	TRBV5-4	TRBJ1-3	TGTGCCAGCAGCTTGGCCGGTGGAAACACCATATATTTT	CASSLAGGNTIYF
.	.	TRBV30	TRBJ1-5	TGTGCCTGGAGTGTACTGTCCAATCAGCCCCAGCATTTT	CAWSVLSNQPQHF
once	TRBD1	TRBV28	TRBJ2-7	TGTGCCAGCAGCCCACAGGGGGAGGTCCCCCAGCAGTACTTC	CASSPQGEVPQQYF
.	TRBD2	TRBV7-3	TRBJ2-5	TGTGCCAGCAGCTTAGGGCCCCCTAGCGGGAGCAGATACGGGGAGACCCAGTACTTC	CASSLGPPSGSRYGETQYF
.	.	TRBV18	TRBJ1-5	TGTGCCAGCTCACGAACCTATAGGGACAAGCCAGGTCAGCCCCAGCATTTT	CASSRTYRDKPGQPQHF
.	TRBD1	TRBV6-5	TRBJ2-2	TGTGCCAGCAGAGCCGGGACAGATAAGCTGTTTTTT	CASRAGTDKLFF
.	.	TRBV7-6	TRBJ1-2	TGTGCCAGCAGCCCCTTTAGGGGGAGCTATGGCTACACCTTC	CASSPFRGSYGYTF
.	.	TRBV4-3	TRBJ1-1	TGCGCCAGCAGCCTCGTTCCGGCAGGGGCAAGGACTGAAGCTTTCTTT	CASSLVPAGARTEAFF
few	.	TRBV21-1	TRBJ1-1	TGTGCCAGCAGCAAAACAAAGATGGGACATATGAACACTGAAGCTTTCTTT	CASSKTKMGHMNTEAFF
.	.	TRBV29-1	TRBJ1-5	TGCAGCGTTGAAGACAGACAGCCCCAGCATTTT	CSVEDRQPQHF
.	TRBD2	TRBV29-1	TRBJ2-1	TGCAGCGCCAACGGGCTAGCGGGAGGGACCTACAATGAGCAGTTCTTC	CSANGLAGGTYNEQFF
.	TRBD2	TRBV27	TRBJ2-1	TGTGCCAGCAGTAGGGGACTAGCAGTTGAGCAGTTCTTC	CASSRGLAVEQFF
.	.	TRBV13	TRBJ1-6	TGTGCCAGCAGCTTAGGCGGGAACGGACTTTATTCTCGTGGGAATTCACCCCTCCACTTT	CASSLGGNGLYSRGNSPLHF
medium-sized	TRBD1	TRBV6-4	TRBJ2-2	TGTGCCAGCAGTAGATCGGGGACAGGGGCTAACACCGGGGAGCTGTTTTTT	CASSRSGTGANTGELFF
once	.	TRBV9	TRBJ2-3	TGTGCCAGCAACTCCCTGGAGGCAGATACGCAGTATTTT	CASNSLEADTQYF
.	.	TRBV28	TRBJ2-7	TGTGCCAGCAGTTTTGTAAGGGGTTATGAGCAGTACTTC	CASSFVRGYEQYF